The source of this T cell receptor (beta chain) is a study of tissue T cells after allogeneic stem cell transplantation. This clone was seen more than once but under ten times. Its antigen is still unknown. Gene names are the mouse ones. Sequencing used immunoSEQ multiplex PCR; TCRdb keeps in-frame clones, though not all of them. The sample has roughly 50,000 clones, 73% seen once. Findings and caveats of the study: Some tissue clones might be persisting host cells; their alloreactivity or antigen specificity was not determined.

Material for sequencing was sorted cells pooled from one or two spleens. This clonotype was sampled from a pool of C57BL/6 mice in good health.

The covered CDR3 bases are TGTGCCAGCAGCCAACTGGGACAGTACAACGAAAGATTATTT. Translation: CASSQLGQYNERLF. The whole CDR3 reads CASSQLGQYNERLFF. The V call is TRBV5, the J call TRBJ1-4; TRBD1 matches at 7 bases. The CDR3 goes on 1 residue after the read ends, and that part is filled in from the germline J gene. This CDR3 spans 15 amino acids. Germline V gene lookup returns CDR1 LGHNA and CDR2 YNLKQL (reference sequence). The V segment lost 2 bases and the J segment 4 bases; nucleotides outside the gene matches: 4.